This entry features one T cell receptor beta chain sequence. This clonotype was picked up a small number of times. Its antigen target is currently unknown. No base quality information exists; no much larger clone differs at one position. The run used an Illumina NovaSeq 6000. TCRalpha and TCRbeta cDNA libraries were constructed by 5'RACE with constant-segment primers, with sample barcodes and unique molecular identifiers being introduced. RNA was extracted from every sample with Trizol reagent. Library amplification was performed in two PCR steps, and a second sample barcode and Illumina TruSeq adapters were introduced in the second step. Sequencing of libraries was performed on an Illumina NovaSeq with 2 x 150 bp paired-end reads. The study's own analysis went as follows. Reads were demultiplexed and collapsed into UMI-guided consensus sequences with migec v1.2.7. Using mixcr v2.1.11, UMI consensuses were aligned to TRA and TRB V and J templates and then assembled into clonotypes. Clonotypes were classified as expanded or contracted when called significant by both edgeR and NoisET, with noise models trained on biological replicates. For edgeR calls, a false discovery rate-adjusted p below 0.01 and a log2 fold-change threshold of 1 were applied. As an exploratory analysis of dynamics, PCA with hierarchical clustering was applied to max-normalized trajectories of the 1000 most abundant clonotypes. Separately sequenced CD4+ and CD8+ repertoires were used to assign a CD4 or CD8 phenotype to each responding clone. Using fastp at Q25 and MiXCR, TCRdb reprocessed the public reads and kept productive beta chains. Entries are consolidated by CDR3 protein sequence, retaining the most common genes and DNA. The V and J calls come from TCRdb's annotation, not from the publication. The sample has around 83,000 distinct CDR3 sequences on record, nearly 25% of them singletons. The ten largest clones add up to roughly two fifths of the sample.

The CDR3 sequence holds 15 residues, the cysteine and phenylalanine included. The read is trimmed to its CDR3 DNA, 45 bases read in frame from base 1. V is trimmed back by 5 bases and J by 7 bases, and the junction contains 12 bases that no gene match accounts for. The germline V gene (reference sequence) yields SEHNR for CDR1 and FQNEAQ for CDR2. This entry comes from a study of T-cell memory formation after mild COVID-19 listed by TCRdb under 2021. In terms of the full investigation: TCR sequence clusters from the two donors were largely donor specific. In a couple of donors, T-cell clones that expanded and contracted after mild COVID-19 were followed by sequencing TCRalpha and TCRbeta repertoires longitudinally. Two young, previously healthy adult volunteers, one female and one male, were included in the cohort.

Overall study outcomes, separate from this receptor: Whether the second-wave clones peaking on day 37 were SARS-CoV-2 specific was not confirmed. Some responding clones were found in pre-infection memory, which suggests that pre-existing cross-reactive memory T cells took part in the SARS-CoV-2 response. Balanced CD4/CD8 phenotypes were observed for clones contracting from day 15 to 85, whereas a bias towards CD4+ was observed for a second wave of clones expanding from day 15 to 37. Contracting CD4+ clones appeared mostly in the CM and EM memory subsets, whereas CD8+ clones were enriched in EMRA. Only a couple of mild cases were covered by the study, and larger cohorts that include severe cases with pre-infection samples were considered necessary.

Ficoll-Paque density gradient centrifugation was the method used to isolate PBMCs. Sequenced material: PBMCs or a T cell subset sorted from them (not recorded which). The chain couples TRBV7-9 to TRBJ2-7; TRBD1 agrees with 9 junctional bases. The TCR originated in a man between 18 and 35 years old who had mild COVID-19 (a few samples of this study predate the infection). The sample titles of this study are shuffled in the database, so cell type and time point are left out; the donor was told from shared clones. The CDR3 here reads CASSPRRTGAGEQYF. The DNA reads TGTGCCAGCAGCCCCCGCCGGACAGGGGCAGGAGAGCAGTACTTC. The full variable domain, with segments outside the CDR3 supplied by the reference TRBV7-9 and TRBJ2-7 proteins, appears as DTGVSQNPRHKITKRGQNVTFRCDPISEHNRLYWYRQTLGQGPEFLTYFQNEAQLEKSRLLSDRFSAERPKGSFSTLEIQRTEQGDSAMYLCASSPRRTGAGEQYFGPGTRLTVT.